This T cell receptor (beta chain) emerged from a study of blood T cell repertoires in COVID-19. Study overall: Specimens from acute and convalescent COVID-19 originated in the United States, Italy and Spain. T cells, B-cell-depleted T cells, or PBMCs supplied cDNA or gDNA.

The CDR3 length is 15 residues. CDR1 and CDR2 (germline): SGHNT, YYREEE (reference sequence). V lost 1 base, J lost 2 bases, and 11 bases lay in between. Original analysis: For nucleated cells, counts were estimated from reference gene primer amplification. Clones were sequenced by immunoSEQ multiplex PCR, and TCRdb holds only the in-frame ones, with some missing. V and J calls and clone size are as listed in that table; D and trimming were resolved from the DNA. The data hold around 460,000 clones, with 85% to 90% observed a single time. This chain uses TRBV5-4 with TRBJ2-3; D is unresolved. The source material was peripheral blood. The clonotype was recovered from a man younger than 30 with COVID-19, enrolled during active disease. CDR3 in amino acids: CASSLRSAYTDTQYF. The CDR3, as DNA: TGTGCCAGCAGCTTGCGCAGCGCCTACACAGATACGCAGTATTTT.